This T cell receptor beta chain was obtained from a study of T cells in Graves' hyperthyroidism and ophthalmopathy. Study-wide findings and caveats: Appearing also in blood were most of the thyroid clonotypes expanded above 0.001.

The CDR3 length is 15 residues. Germline CDR1 reads MNHEY; CDR2 reads SVGEGT. The V gene end was trimmed by 6 bases and the J gene end by 4 bases; junction bases not matched to a gene: 9. From RNA transcripts, TCR beta CDR3 regions were amplified. During a first-round RT-PCR of the TCR CDR3, the HTBI primer set was used. TCRdb used MiXCR to reprocess the multiplex PCR reads, holding one entry per CDR3 protein. The table has approximately 520,000 distinct CDR3 sequences, less than 25% seen once; the top ten hold less than 30%. Stable Graves' hyperthyroidism denoted no ophthalmopathy progression over 18 months. A patient was excluded if there was uncontrolled infection, other autoimmune disease, pregnancy or lactation. Clinical symptoms, serum thyroxine and TRAb, thyroid ultrasound and orbital computed tomography were used for the diagnoses. This clonotype was picked up many times. Antigen unknown.

What was sequenced was blood. The sequence derives from a man aged 18 to 30 with Graves' hyperthyroidism. This rearrangement joins TRBV6-2 or TRBV6-3 to TRBJ1-2; 9 nucleotides agree with TRBD1. The CDR3 is CASRSTGTGSYGYTF. The CDR3 DNA sequence: TGTGCCAGCAGATCGACCGGGACAGGGAGCTATGGCTACACCTTC.